This T cell receptor (beta chain) comes out of a study of T-cell reconstitution after alpha-beta-depleted transplantation in children (dated by TCRdb to about 2016). Study-level background: The study quantitatively tracked T-cell immune reconstitution after TCRalphabeta/CD19-depleted allogeneic hematopoietic cell transplantation in children using TCR repertoire profiling. Results the study describes overall, beyond this receptor: Over the following months the frequencies of hyperexpanded clones went down, and after one year T-cell counts and TCRbeta diversity were mostly credited to newly produced T cells. In some patients, the high TCRbeta diversity seen at day 60 was put down to recipient T cells and intrathymic progenitors that had survived conditioning. The apparently early recovery of alphabetaT-cell counts about two months after transplant reportedly depended on only several hundred rapidly expanded clones that came from non-depleted graft cells.

Library creation used PCR. The sequencing machine was an Illumina HiSeq 2500. TCR library preparation used molecular barcoding, with unique molecular identifiers applied to normalize quantification of the TCRbeta repertoire. In TCRdb, the public reads were trimmed at Q25 with fastp and aligned with MiXCR, with productive beta chains retained. CDR3 protein sequences are deduplicated, and each keeps its most common genes and DNA. The sample records hundreds of thousands of distinct CDR3 sequences, under 9.5% of which are singletons. The ten most abundant clones make up approximately 6.3% of the sample. V is pared back by 3 bases and J by 0 bases, with 11 bases lying between the germline termini. The germline V gene (reference sequence) provides CDR1 LGHDT and CDR2 YNNKEL. Inclusive of the bounding cysteine and phenylalanine, the CDR3 is 15 residues long. Of all the DNA, just the CDR3 is kept, 45 bases in frame from base 1.

Explained via the paper, the treatment or condition label denotes: allogeneic hematopoietic cell transplantation with graft depleted of TCRalphabeta T cells and CD19 B cells. Transplant recipients were children who received TCRalphabeta/CD19-depleted allogeneic hematopoietic cell grafts. As regards this clonotype: Its antigen is currently not known. No base-level quality is on record; no much larger clone is a single base apart.

The rearranged segments are TRBV3-1 and TRBJ1-1, with TRBD1 perhaps the D gene, on 5 matching bases. The source of this sequence is a male patient aged 10 to 17 who had a stem cell transplant for acute lymphoblastic leukemia, so the T cells may come from the graft donor. Specimen: PBMCs, mostly from graft donor cells, collected 180 days after TCRalphabeta/CD19-depleted stem cell transplant. The DNA reads TGTGCCAGCAGCCAGTCCGGGACGGTGAACACTGAAGCTTTCTTT. This codes for CASSQSGTVNTEAFF.